This entry lists 25 T cell receptor beta chains sequenced from one sample in a study of blood T cell repertoires in COVID-19. TCRdb's copy holds only in-frame clones and misses some; the assay was immunoSEQ multiplex PCR. This table holds around 330,000 clones, around nine tenths found once. Sequenced input: peripheral blood. These receptor sequences come from a woman between 50 and 59 years old with active or convalescent COVID-19.

V is TRBV7-2 and J is TRBJ1-1, with 12 bases identical to TRBD1. The CDR3 contains 16 residues. Germline CDR1 and CDR2: SGHTA and FQGNSA. V dropped 0 bases and J dropped 4; count of bases not matched to a gene: 3. Here the CDR3 DNA reads TGTGCCAGCAGCTTAGCCGGGACAGGGGGCGGCACTGAAGCTTTCTTT. This sequence encodes CASSLAGTGGGTEAFF. Full variable domain (outside the CDR3, taken from reference TRBV7-2 and TRBJ1-1): GAGVSQSPSNKVTEKGKDVELRCDPISGHTALYWYRQSLGQGLEFLIYFQGNSAPDKSGLPSDRFSAERTGGSVSTLTIQRTQQEDSAVYLCASSLAGTGGGTEAFFGQGTRLTVV.

The rearrangement uses TRBV28 and TRBJ1-4; the D gene is possibly TRBD1 (6 bases). Germline-derived CDR1 and CDR2 are MDHEN and SYDVKM. With 4 bases removed from V and 5 bases from J, the gap between germline ends came to 14 bases. The CDR3 covers 15 residues. In nucleotides, the CDR3 is TGTGCCAGCAGTTCGATGACAGGAGGCAATGAAAAACTGTTTTTT. It encodes CASSSMTGGNEKLFF.

The chain joins TRBV5-1 to TRBJ2-1; D is uncertain. Per germline, CDR1 SGHRS and CDR2 YFSETQ. The CDR3 has 15 residues. Trimming left V 1 base short and J 0 bases short, with 8 bases between. The CDR3 here is CASSLTESSYNEQFF. DNA of the CDR3: TGCGCCAGCAGCTTGACAGAGAGCTCCTACAATGAGCAGTTCTTC.

This clone has only a few counts. The chain uses TRBV3-1 (or the pseudogene TRBV3-2) and TRBJ2-6; 11 positions agree with TRBD2. CDR3 length equals 17 residues. Germline lookup yields CDR1 LGHDT and CDR2 YNNKEL (reference sequence). J gave up 0 bases and V 8 bases, and 6 bases lay outside the gene matches. CDR3 bases: TGTGCCAGCGGCGGACTAGCGGGCCGCTCTGGGGCCAACGTCCTGACTTTC. Its protein product is CASGGLAGRSGANVLTF.

This chain connects TRBV7-2 to TRBJ1-6; 8 bases map to TRBD1. V dropped 2 bases and J dropped 9; count of bases not matched to a gene: 6. Germline loops: CDR1 SGHTA, CDR2 FQGNSA. The CDR3 consists of 15 residues. CDR3 residues: CASSLIGTGSSPLHF. The CDR3 DNA follows: TGTGCCAGCAGCTTAATTGGGACAGGCTCTTCACCCCTCCACTTT.

This clone was detected only a few times. The gene calls are TRBV30 and TRBJ1-1; 10 positions agree with TRBD1. Losses at the gene ends were 2 bases for V and 7 bases for J; bases not matched to a gene: 4. CDR1 and CDR2 (germline): GTSNPN, SVGIG (reference sequence). This CDR3 is 13 amino acids long. The CDR3 DNA sequence: TGTGCCTGGAGTACCGGGACAGGGGTTGAAGCTTTCTTT. Amino acids: CAWSTGTGVEAFF.

This clone came up many times. This sequence joins TRBV6-5 and TRBJ2-1; 8 bases agree with TRBD1. CDR3 length: 15 residues. The germline V gene has CDR1 MNHEY and CDR2 SVGAGI. After removal of 5 bases from V and 8 bases from J, the junction contained 11 bases not matched to a gene. The CDR3 here is CASSLGTGGRDEQFF. The CDR3, as DNA: TGTGCCAGCAGTCTTGGGACAGGTGGTAGGGATGAGCAGTTCTTC.

The V gene is TRBV5-4, the J gene TRBJ2-2; 9 nucleotides agree with TRBD1. Germline V lookup: CDR1 SGHNT, CDR2 YYREEE (reference sequence). V lost 4 bases to trimming and J lost 1 base; unmatched junction nucleotides: 8. The CDR3 runs 17 residues. CDR3 DNA: TGTGCCAGCAGCCGTAAGGCGGGACAGGGGAACACCGGGGAGCTGTTTTTT. This encodes CASSRKAGQGNTGELFF. The full variable domain, completed using reference TRBV5-4 and TRBJ2-2, is ETGVTQSPTHLIKTRGQQVTLRCSSQSGHNTVSWYQQALGQGPQFIFQYYREEENGRGNFPPRFSGLQFPNYSSELNVNALELDDSALYLCASSRKAGQGNTGELFFGEGSRLTVL.

This clone was observed a single time. The V call is TRBV5-6, the J call TRBJ1-2, with D possibly matching TRBD1 (5 bases). V lost 0 bases and J lost 8, with 17 bases in between. CDR1 and CDR2 (germline): SGHDT, YYEEEE. The CDR3 sequence is 15 residues long. Written as DNA, the CDR3 is TGTGCCAGCAGCTTGGCCGACAGAGTATTCCTAGGCTACACCTTC. This translates into CASSLADRVFLGYTF.

The chain employs TRBV7-9 and TRBJ1-6, with no clear D. This CDR3 region has 14 residues. Trimming removed 1 base at V and 7 bases at J, with 8 bases between. Looked up from germline, CDR1 is SEHNR and CDR2 is FQNEAQ (reference sequence). The CDR3 DNA is TGTGCCAGCAGCTTAGATACCCGGAATTCACCCCTCCACTTT. Translation gives CASSLDTRNSPLHF. Full variable domain (remainder filled in from reference TRBV7-9 and TRBJ1-6): DTGVSQNPRHKITKRGQNVTFRCDPISEHNRLYWYRQTLGQGPEFLTYFQNEAQLEKSRLLSDRFSAERPKGSFSTLEIQRTEQGDSAMYLCASSLDTRNSPLHFGNGTRLTVT.

The chain joins TRBV7-2 to TRBJ2-3, with a tentative D call TRBD2 (6 bases). The CDR3 covers 13 residues. Trimming stripped 5 bases from V and 9 bases from J, with 15 bases between. From germline, CDR1 is SGHTA and CDR2 FQGNSA. The CDR3 loop reads CASSPRAGLTQYF. The CDR3 DNA sequence: TGTGCCAGCAGCCCCCGCGCGGGGCTGACGCAGTATTTT.

The chain is built from TRBV30 and TRBJ2-1; possible D gene TRBD2, 6 bases. This CDR3 has 14 residues. CDR1 and CDR2 from the germline V gene are GTSNPN and SVGIG (reference sequence). Trimming removed 7 bases at V and 0 bases at J, with 13 bases between. CDR3 sequence: CALHWGVSYNEQFF. CDR3 nucleotide sequence: TGTGCCTTGCACTGGGGGGTCTCCTACAATGAGCAGTTCTTC.

The V call is TRBV18, the J call TRBJ2-2; no clear D. V was cut by 6 bases and J by 1 base, with 15 bases left in between. The CDR3 spans 16 residues. In germline, CDR1 is KGHSH, CDR2 LQKENI. CDR3 region: CASSNYLTVNTGELFF. The CDR3 DNA follows: TGTGCCAGCTCTAACTACTTAACGGTGAACACCGGGGAGCTGTTTTTT.

The chain links TRBV6-5 to TRBJ2-7, with D maybe TRBD2 (5 bases). The germline V gene has CDR1 MNHEY and CDR2 SVGAGI. The CDR3 sequence is 14 residues long. The V end was cut by 6 bases, the J end by 3 bases, with 15 bases between. CDR3 coding DNA: TGTGCCAGCAGCCCCATTGGGAGTTTCTACGAGCAGTACTTC. Protein product: CASSPIGSFYEQYF.

This clone was counted once. The chain combines TRBV6-1 with TRBJ1-5; a weak D match, TRBD1 (6 bases). Germline lookup yields CDR1 MNHNS and CDR2 SASEGT. The length of the CDR3 is 16 residues. V dropped 2 bases and J dropped 9 bases, with 20 bases sitting between them. The CDR3 DNA follows: TGTGCCAGCAGTGAATTATCGTATAAAGCAGGGGCGCCCCAGCATTTT. It encodes CASSELSYKAGAPQHF.

This clone came up once. The V call is TRBV3-1 (or the pseudogene TRBV3-2), the J call TRBJ1-3, with 10 bases matching TRBD1. From germline, CDR1 is LGHDT and CDR2 YNNKEL (reference sequence). CDR3 length equals 17 residues. Trimming took 1 base from V and 2 from J; bases not matched to a gene: 5. The CDR3, as DNA: TGTGCCAGCAGCCAAGCGGCCGGGACAGGGGCTGGAAACACCATATATTTT. Amino acids: CASSQAAGTGAGNTIYF.

The V and J genes are TRBV28 and TRBJ2-4; maybe TRBD2 (7 bases). Trimming stripped 8 bases from V and 9 bases from J, with 23 bases between. The CDR3 is 15 amino acids. Germline CDR1 reads MDHEN; CDR2 reads SYDVKM. CDR3 in amino acids: CASRTSWGPNTIQYF. The CDR3 region has the DNA TGTGCCAGCCGGACTAGTTGGGGGCCTAATACCATTCAGTACTTC.

The table lists this clone with a count of one. The chain joins TRBV9 to TRBJ1-2; D unclear. Trimming shortened V by 0 bases and J by 4 bases, and 7 bases separated the two germline ends. This CDR3 is 13 amino acids long. Germline CDR1 is SGDLS and CDR2 is YYNGEE. The CDR3 sequence is CASSVDGIYGYTF. DNA for the CDR3: TGTGCCAGCAGCGTAGATGGCATCTATGGCTACACCTTC.

The J gene is TRBJ1-3, the V gene TRBV9; D unresolved. The V end lost 0 bases, the J end lost 4 bases, and 8 bases lay between the germline ends. Per germline, CDR1 SGDLS and CDR2 YYNGEE. The CDR3 totals 14 residues. The CDR3 sequence is CASSVGGVGNTIYF. The CDR3 bases are TGTGCCAGCAGCGTAGGGGGAGTCGGAAACACCATATATTTT. Filled out from reference TRBV9 and TRBJ1-3, the complete variable domain reads DSGVTQTPKHLITATGQRVTLRCSPRSGDLSVYWYQQSLDQGLQFLIQYYNGEERAKGNILERFSAQQFPDLHSELNLSSLELGDSALYFCASSVGGVGNTIYFGEGSWLTVV.

The chain uses TRBV13 and TRBJ2-7, with D tentatively TRBD2 (5 bases). CDR1 is PRHDT and CDR2 is FYEKMQ in the germline V gene (reference sequence). The CDR3 sequence is 14 residues long. The ends were cut back, 5 bases at V and 3 bases at J, with 14 bases in the middle. The chain's CDR3 is CASSLSLEGYEQYF. The CDR3 bases are TGTGCCAGCAGCCTAAGCCTAGAGGGCTACGAGCAGTACTTC.

The rearrangement links TRBV5-1 to TRBJ1-1, with D uncertain. CDR3 length: 15 residues. Germline values: CDR1 SGHRS, CDR2 YFSETQ. V was clipped by 4 bases and J by 0 bases, with 13 bases between them. The CDR3 sequence is CASSPGGGLNTEAFF. DNA for the CDR3: TGCGCCAGCAGCCCCGGAGGAGGGTTGAACACTGAAGCTTTCTTT.

This clone has just one count. The chain links TRBV30 to TRBJ2-3; D gene uncertain. CDR3 length: 13 amino acids. Germline CDR1 is GTSNPN and CDR2 is SVGIG (reference sequence). V was pared by 1 base and J by 2 bases, with 7 bases between. This chain's CDR3 is CAWSDRVTDTQYF. The CDR3 DNA reads TGTGCCTGGAGTGACAGAGTCACAGATACGCAGTATTTT. The whole variable domain, remainder taken from reference TRBV30 and TRBJ2-3, is SQTIHQWPATLVQPVGSPLSLECTVEGTSNPNLYWYRQAAGRGLQLLFYSVGIGQISSEVPQNLSASRPQDRQFILSSKKLLLSDSGFYLCAWSDRVTDTQYFGPGTRLTVL.

A remark on this clone: Within the sample, other DNA sequences also encode this same CDR3. The V call is TRBV3-1 (or the pseudogene TRBV3-2), the J call TRBJ2-7; 11 bases line up with TRBD2. The V segment lost 4 bases and the J segment 2 bases; nucleotides outside the gene matches: 1. The length of the CDR3 is 14 residues. Germline lookup yields CDR1 LGHDT and CDR2 YNNKEL (reference sequence). CDR3 residues: CASSRLAGTYEQYF. The CDR3 DNA reads as TGTGCCAGCAGCCGACTAGCGGGAACCTACGAGCAGTACTTC.

V and J are TRBV19 and TRBJ2-7, with D uncertain. Trimming took 0 bases from V and 0 from J, leaving 3 bases between them. This CDR3 is built from 13 residues. Germline loops: CDR1 LNHDA, CDR2 SQIVND (reference sequence). CDR3 bases: TGTGCCAGTAGTATAGACAGCTCCTACGAGCAGTACTTC. Its translation is CASSIDSSYEQYF.

V is TRBV5-6 and J is TRBJ2-2; D is ambiguous. Germline assignment: CDR1 SGHDT and CDR2 YYEEEE. The ends were cut back, 0 bases at V and 1 base at J, with 7 bases in the middle. The CDR3 loop spans 15 amino acids. CDR3 bases: TGTGCCAGCAGCTTGGGTCCAGGGAACACCGGGGAGCTGTTTTTT. It is translated as CASSLGPGNTGELFF.